Each of the 16 T cell receptor beta chains below was sequenced from the same sample in a study of sequential checkpoint blockade in melanoma. Measured with immunoSEQ multiplex PCR; TCRdb has only the in-frame clones, and not every one. This table holds 30,000 to 40,000 clones, around nine tenths found once. Treatment described: randomized to nivolumab then ipilimumab (arm A) or the reverse (arm B). Sequencing was performed on CD8+ T cells sorted from blood (inferred from file names), taken from a patient given nivolumab and ipilimumab in sequence. These TCRs come from a human donor with melanoma.

The V gene is TRBV19, the J gene TRBJ2-5; a weak D match, TRBD2 (5 bases). Trimming took 5 bases from V and 5 from J, leaving 18 bases between them. Germline values: CDR1 LNHDA, CDR2 SQIVND (reference sequence). The CDR3 has 15 amino acids. The CDR3 protein is CASSLRLRLRETQYF. The CDR3 nucleotides are TGTGCCAGTAGTCTTCGACTACGGTTACGGGAGACCCAGTACTTC.

This clone was found a few times. The CDR3 sequence: CASSLGRGYEQYF. Written as DNA, the CDR3 is TGTGCCAGCAGCTTAGGCAGGGGGTACGAGCAGTACTTC. The chain has TRBV7-9 and TRBJ2-7, with TRBD1 matching over 7 bases. The CDR3 is made up of 13 amino acids. CDR1 SEHNR and CDR2 FQNEAQ come from the germline V gene (reference sequence). Trimming at V came to 1 base and at J to 4 bases, leaving 1 base not matched to a gene. Variable domain in full (rest from reference TRBV7-9 and TRBJ2-7): DTGVSQNPRHKITKRGQNVTFRCDPISEHNRLYWYRQTLGQGPEFLTYFQNEAQLEKSRLLSDRFSAERPKGSFSTLEIQRTEQGDSAMYLCASSLGRGYEQYFGPGTRLTVT.

The V gene is TRBV6-1, the J gene TRBJ2-5; tentatively, D is TRBD1 (5 bases). The CDR3 runs 15 residues. Germline CDR1 MNHNS, CDR2 SASEGT. V dropped 5 bases and J dropped 1 base, with 14 bases sitting between them. CDR3 protein: CASSSGLSVQETQYF. The DNA of the CDR3 is TGTGCCAGCAGTTCAGGGTTATCGGTCCAAGAGACCCAGTACTTC.

This sequence joins TRBV29-1 and TRBJ2-2; 7 bases are a match to TRBD1. With V trimmed by 7 bases and J by 0 bases, 5 bases remained unmatched. The CDR3 is 14 residues long. Germline CDR1 reads SQVTM; CDR2 reads ANQGSEA. The CDR3 coding sequence is TGCAGCGCTGACAGGGATCCGAACACCGGGGAGCTGTTTTTT. This gives the protein CSADRDPNTGELFF.

The chain has TRBV27 and TRBJ1-1; 8 bases match TRBD1. Germline V lookup: CDR1 MNHEY, CDR2 SMNVEV (reference sequence). The CDR3 loop spans 14 amino acids. Unmatched junction bases numbered 5, after V lost 7 bases and J lost 1 base. Here the CDR3 reads CASTPGGANTEAFF. The CDR3 nucleotides are TGTGCCAGCACCCCAGGGGGCGCGAACACTGAAGCTTTCTTT.

The V call is TRBV7-3, the J call TRBJ2-2; D not certain. V shed 5 bases and J shed 6 bases, with 10 bases lying between them. Per germline, CDR1 SGHTA and CDR2 FQGTGA. This CDR3 is built from 13 residues. Here the CDR3 DNA reads TGTGCCAGCAGCCCTTTACGAGCCGGGGAGCTGTTTTTT. Residues: CASSPLRAGELFF.

The CDR3 spells CASSQEPGASTEAFF. CDR3 nucleotide sequence: TGCGCCAGCAGCCAGGAACCAGGGGCGAGCACTGAAGCTTTCTTT. This sequence joins TRBV4-1 and TRBJ1-1, with D possibly matching TRBD1 (6 bases). Looked up from germline, CDR1 is MGHRA and CDR2 is YSYEKL. Trimming left V 3 bases short and J 4 bases short, with 15 bases between. CDR3 size: 15 residues.

The V and J genes are TRBV5-8 and TRBJ1-1; D possibly corresponds to TRBD1 (5 bases). The CDR3 is 14 amino acids. V lost 0 bases and J lost 6, with 12 bases in between. The germline V gene encodes CDR1 SGHTS and CDR2 YDEGEE. CDR3 nucleotides: TGTGCCAGCAGCTTGGGGCAGGGCAAGGCTGAAGCTTTCTTT. It is translated as CASSLGQGKAEAFF.

This chain uses TRBV15 with TRBJ2-2; D unresolved. Trimming removed 0 bases from V and 3 bases from J, with 8 bases in between. The V gene's germline CDR1 is LNHNV and CDR2 YYDKDF (reference sequence). The CDR3 consists of 15 residues. The CDR3 bases are TGTGCCACCAGCAGAGATAAACTGCACACCGGGGAGCTGTTTTTT. Translated: CATSRDKLHTGELFF. Looking up the rest from reference TRBV15 and TRBJ2-2 gives the full variable domain: DAMVIQNPRYQVTQFGKPVTLSCSQTLNHNVMYWYQQKSSQAPKLLFHYYDKDFNNEADTPDNFQSRRPNTSFCFLDIRSPGLGDTAMYLCATSRDKLHTGELFFGEGSRLTVL.

This rearrangement joins TRBV11-2 to TRBJ2-7; 12 bases agree with TRBD1. Per germline, CDR1 SGHAT and CDR2 FQNNGV. Trimming at V came to 5 bases and at J to 4 bases, leaving 3 bases not matched to a gene. CDR3 length: 14 residues. The CDR3, as DNA: TGTGCCAGCAGCCTGGGACAGGGGGCATACGAGCAGTACTTC. Translated, it gives CASSLGQGAYEQYF.

This clone was recorded only once. The chain recombines TRBV9 with TRBJ1-1; D remains unclear. Germline V gene data show CDR1 as SGDLS and CDR2 as YYNGEE. The ends were cut back, 0 bases at V and 0 bases at J, with 6 bases in the middle. The CDR3 is 14 residues long. The CDR3 loop reads CASSVAGLNTEAFF. In DNA form, the CDR3 reads TGTGCCAGCAGCGTAGCCGGTTTGAACACTGAAGCTTTCTTT.

The chain carries TRBV5-8 and TRBJ2-7; 9 nucleotides line up with TRBD2. The CDR3 is made up of 14 amino acids. CDR1 is SGHTS and CDR2 is YDEGEE in the germline V gene. The CDR3 region is CASSFAGGGYGQYV. CDR3 coding DNA: TGTGCCAGCAGCTTCGCGGGAGGGGGCTACGGGCAGTACGTC.

This chain links TRBV6-4 with TRBJ2-7; 7 nucleotides align to TRBD2. Per germline, CDR1 MRHNA and CDR2 SNTAGT. The CDR3 contains 16 residues. V was clipped by 6 bases and J by 2 bases; unmatched bases: 13. CDR3 residues: CASSRPNWGGAYEQYF. DNA for the CDR3: TGTGCCAGCAGCCGCCCCAATTGGGGGGGTGCCTACGAGCAGTACTTC.

V gene TRBV7-9 combines with J gene TRBJ2-7, with 7 nucleotides matching TRBD1. V was clipped by 7 bases and J by 3 bases; unmatched bases: 3. Germline values: CDR1 SEHNR, CDR2 FQNEAQ (reference sequence). The CDR3 is made up of 12 amino acids. The CDR3 here is CASTRDSYEQYF. The CDR3 DNA follows: TGTGCCAGCACCCGGGACAGCTACGAGCAGTACTTC.

This clone was recorded once. The chain joins TRBV27 to TRBJ2-1; perhaps TRBD1 as D (6 bases). Trimming took 0 bases from V and 2 from J, leaving 11 bases between them. The germline V gene encodes CDR1 MNHEY and CDR2 SMNVEV (reference sequence). This CDR3 region has 16 residues. CDR3 nucleotide sequence: TGTGCCAGCAGTTTATCGTCAGGGGAGACCTACAATGAGCAGTTCTTC. Its protein product is CASSLSSGETYNEQFF.

This chain joins TRBV6-5 and TRBJ2-7; D is ambiguous. The CDR3 extends over 12 amino acids. Germline lookup yields CDR1 MNHEY and CDR2 SVGAGI. V was clipped by 6 bases and J by 3 bases, with 9 bases between them. The CDR3 is CASRSPHYEQYF. CDR3 bases: TGTGCCAGCAGGTCCCCCCACTACGAGCAGTACTTC.